This T cell receptor (beta chain) was sequenced for a study of cytomegalovirus exposure and HLA in healthy donors. For the study at large: Within an early data release were 80 million to 90 million unique TCRs drawn from HLA-typed donors.

Study-level results: HLA allele associations emerged for some 16,000 TCR beta sequences in a later analysis, at 0.05 false discovery rate.

The PCR contained 60 Vbeta and 13 Jbeta primers. The table came from immunoSEQ multiplex PCR; TCRdb's copy has only in-frame clones and leaves some out. Altogether roughly 150,000 clones are present, approximately 78% being singletons, with the ten largest covering more than 1.4%. Per germline, CDR1 WSHSY and CDR2 SAAADI. The CDR3 length is 16 residues. J lost 6 bases, V lost 8 bases, and 11 bases had no gene match. Turning to this clone: Its target is unknown.

The chain uses TRBV10-2 and TRBJ2-3; TRBD2 matches at 13 bases. Sequenced material: PBMCs. This receptor was obtained from a male donor in good health and CMV-seronegative. The CDR3 nucleotides read TGCGCCAGCGCGACCGGGACTAGCGGGAATTGGGATACGCAGTATTTT. Translating it yields CASATGTSGNWDTQYF.